These T cell receptor beta chains were read from a single sample in a study of blood T cell repertoires in COVID-19. Clones were read by immunoSEQ multiplex PCR, and TCRdb kept only the in-frame ones, dropping some. In the table there are roughly 350,000 clones, roughly 90% of which are singletons. The sample consisted of peripheral blood. These receptors all come from a woman aged 45-59 years with active or convalescent COVID-19. CDR3s include the opening cysteine and the closing phenylalanine or tryptophan. A D gene is named only where the DNA matches it firmly. Part of the rows lack a size; the others show once, few, many or a class for expanded clones.

cdr3_aa: CASSHPGESWEQYF; cdr3_nt: TGCGCCAGCAGCCACCCAGGGGAGTCGTGGGAGCAGTACTTC; j_call: TRBJ2-7; d_call: .; clone_size: .; cdr3_length: 14; v_call: TRBV4-1
cdr3_aa: CASSLVGGNGYTF; cdr3_nt: TGTGCCAGCAGCTTAGTAGGAGGGAACGGCTACACCTTC; j_call: TRBJ1-2; d_call: .; clone_size: once; cdr3_length: 13; v_call: TRBV7-6
cdr3_aa: CASSTQGQGDEQFF; cdr3_nt: TGTGCCAGTAGTACACAAGGACAGGGAGATGAGCAGTTCTTC; j_call: TRBJ2-1; d_call: TRBD1; clone_size: .; cdr3_length: 14; v_call: TRBV19
cdr3_aa: CASSRGLGAGGNTGELFF; cdr3_nt: TGTGCCAGCAGCCGAGGGTTAGGGGCGGGGGGAAACACCGGGGAGCTGTTTTTT; j_call: TRBJ2-2; d_call: TRBD2; clone_size: .; cdr3_length: 18; v_call: TRBV7-8
cdr3_aa: CASSLDPGSTYGYTF; cdr3_nt: TGTGCCAGCAGCTTAGATCCGGGGAGTACCTATGGCTACACCTTC; j_call: TRBJ1-2; d_call: .; clone_size: .; cdr3_length: 15; v_call: TRBV11-2
cdr3_aa: CASSPATGPEGYTF; cdr3_nt: TGTGCCAGCAGCCCTGCGACAGGCCCGGAGGGCTACACCTTC; j_call: TRBJ1-2; d_call: .; clone_size: once; cdr3_length: 14; v_call: TRBV7-3
cdr3_aa: CASSSDPKTGVNNEQFF; cdr3_nt: TGTGCCAGCAGTTCGGACCCTAAGACAGGGGTAAACAATGAGCAGTTCTTC; j_call: TRBJ2-1; d_call: TRBD1; clone_size: once; cdr3_length: 17; v_call: TRBV27
cdr3_aa: CASSTGTDKETQYF; cdr3_nt: TGTGCCAGCAGCACAGGGACGGACAAAGAGACCCAGTACTTC; j_call: TRBJ2-5; d_call: .; clone_size: .; cdr3_length: 14; v_call: TRBV5-4
cdr3_aa: CASSLSRGTLVYEQYF; cdr3_nt: TGTGCCAGCAGTTTATCCAGAGGGACTCTCGTCTACGAGCAGTACTTC; j_call: TRBJ2-7; d_call: .; clone_size: .; cdr3_length: 16; v_call: TRBV27
cdr3_aa: CASSIIFPVALYEQYF; cdr3_nt: TGTGCCAGTAGTATAATATTCCCCGTGGCTCTTTACGAGCAGTACTTC; j_call: TRBJ2-7; d_call: .; clone_size: .; cdr3_length: 16; v_call: TRBV19
cdr3_aa: CASRAVPNTEAFF; cdr3_nt: TGTGCCAGCAGGGCCGTACCGAACACTGAAGCTTTCTTT; j_call: TRBJ1-1; d_call: .; clone_size: .; cdr3_length: 13; v_call: TRBV6-5
cdr3_aa: CASSHFVTGGASPLHF; cdr3_nt: TGTGCCAGCAGCCACTTTGTGACAGGGGGCGCCTCACCCCTCCACTTT; j_call: TRBJ1-6; d_call: TRBD1; clone_size: few; cdr3_length: 16; v_call: TRBV7-2
cdr3_aa: CSVGGQGETQYF; cdr3_nt: TGCAGCGTTGGAGGACAGGGAGAGACCCAGTACTTC; j_call: TRBJ2-5; d_call: TRBD1; clone_size: .; cdr3_length: 12; v_call: TRBV29-1
cdr3_aa: CSASGGPNSPLHF; cdr3_nt: TGCAGTGCTAGTGGGGGGCCGAATTCACCCCTCCACTTT; j_call: TRBJ1-6; d_call: .; clone_size: .; cdr3_length: 13; v_call: TRBV20-1
cdr3_aa: CASSISQGYNEQFF; cdr3_nt: TGTGCCAGTAGTATTTCCCAGGGGTACAATGAGCAGTTCTTC; j_call: TRBJ2-1; d_call: .; clone_size: .; cdr3_length: 14; v_call: TRBV19
cdr3_aa: CASSLAGGANEQFF; cdr3_nt: TGCGCCAGCAGCTTGGCCGGGGGGGCCAATGAGCAGTTCTTC; j_call: TRBJ2-1; d_call: TRBD2; clone_size: once; cdr3_length: 14; v_call: TRBV5-1
cdr3_aa: CASSSNPASSGNTIYF; cdr3_nt: TGTGCCAGCTCTAGCAATCCCGCGTCCTCTGGAAACACCATATATTTT; j_call: TRBJ1-3; d_call: .; clone_size: .; cdr3_length: 16; v_call: TRBV18
cdr3_aa: CASSRGLAISGANVLTF; cdr3_nt: TGTGCCAGCAGTAGGGGACTAGCGATCTCTGGGGCCAACGTCCTGACTTTC; j_call: TRBJ2-6; d_call: TRBD2; clone_size: .; cdr3_length: 17; v_call: TRBV28
cdr3_aa: CSVEEIGRGPAYGYTF; cdr3_nt: TGCAGCGTTGAAGAGATTGGGCGGGGCCCAGCCTATGGCTACACCTTC; j_call: TRBJ1-2; d_call: .; clone_size: few; cdr3_length: 16; v_call: TRBV29-1
cdr3_aa: CASSTTATNEKLFF; cdr3_nt: TGTGCCAGCAGTACCACAGCAACTAATGAAAAACTGTTTTTT; j_call: TRBJ1-4; d_call: .; clone_size: .; cdr3_length: 14; v_call: TRBV28
cdr3_aa: CASSLGDRKQYF; cdr3_nt: TGTGCCAGCAGCTTGGGAGATAGGAAGCAGTACTTC; j_call: TRBJ2-7; d_call: .; clone_size: .; cdr3_length: 12; v_call: TRBV7-2
cdr3_aa: CAGGQGGNYGYTF; cdr3_nt: TGTGCCGGGGGACAGGGGGGGAATTATGGCTACACCTTC; j_call: TRBJ1-2; d_call: TRBD1; clone_size: .; cdr3_length: 13; v_call: TRBV2
cdr3_aa: CASKGTGLNSPLHF; cdr3_nt: TGTGCCTCCAAGGGGACAGGACTCAATTCACCCCTCCACTTT; j_call: TRBJ1-6; d_call: TRBD1; clone_size: .; cdr3_length: 14; v_call: TRBV30
cdr3_aa: CASSERGDRTILGYGYTF; cdr3_nt: TGTGCCAGCAGTGAAAGGGGGGACAGGACGATCCTAGGGTATGGCTACACCTTC; j_call: TRBJ1-2; d_call: TRBD1; clone_size: .; cdr3_length: 18; v_call: TRBV2
cdr3_aa: CASSPGQGDQPQHF; cdr3_nt: TGTGCCAGCTCACCAGGACAGGGAGATCAGCCCCAGCATTTT; j_call: TRBJ1-5; d_call: TRBD1; clone_size: .; cdr3_length: 14; v_call: TRBV18
cdr3_aa: CASSLPSGTGSYEQYF; cdr3_nt: TGTGCCAGCAGCCTCCCCTCGGGGACAGGGTCCTACGAGCAGTACTTC; j_call: TRBJ2-7; d_call: TRBD1; clone_size: .; cdr3_length: 16; v_call: TRBV7-8
cdr3_aa: CASSSLNEKLFF; cdr3_nt: TGTGCCAGCAGCTCCCTTAATGAAAAACTGTTTTTT; j_call: TRBJ1-4; d_call: .; clone_size: .; cdr3_length: 12; v_call: TRBV3-1/TRBV3-2
cdr3_aa: CSELGTASMNTEAFF; cdr3_nt: TGCAGCGAGCTCGGGACAGCTAGTATGAACACTGAAGCTTTCTTT; j_call: TRBJ1-1; d_call: TRBD1; clone_size: .; cdr3_length: 15; v_call: TRBV29-1
cdr3_aa: CASSYSGPGELFF; cdr3_nt: TGTGCCAGCAGCTATAGCGGTCCGGGGGAGCTGTTTTTT; j_call: TRBJ2-2; d_call: .; clone_size: .; cdr3_length: 13; v_call: TRBV11-2
cdr3_aa: CASSPDWGGNEQYF; cdr3_nt: TGTGCCAGCAGTCCTGATTGGGGGGGGAACGAGCAGTACTTC; j_call: TRBJ2-7; d_call: TRBD2; clone_size: .; cdr3_length: 14; v_call: TRBV28
cdr3_aa: CASILKDPFERECEQFF; cdr3_nt: TGTGCTAGCATTCTTAAAGACCCTTTCGAGCGGGAGTGTGAGCAGTTCTTC; j_call: TRBJ2-1; d_call: TRBD2; clone_size: .; cdr3_length: 17; v_call: TRBV7-7
cdr3_aa: CASSYQRTEAFF; cdr3_nt: TGTGCCAGCAGTTATCAGCGGACTGAAGCTTTCTTT; j_call: TRBJ1-1; d_call: .; clone_size: .; cdr3_length: 12; v_call: TRBV6-2/TRBV6-3
cdr3_aa: CASSVTASAETQYF; cdr3_nt: TGTGCCAGCAGCGTCACGGCTAGCGCAGAGACCCAGTACTTC; j_call: TRBJ2-5; d_call: .; clone_size: .; cdr3_length: 14; v_call: TRBV9
cdr3_aa: CASSPLQQGAYNEQFF; cdr3_nt: TGTGCCAGCTCACCACTTCAACAGGGGGCCTACAATGAGCAGTTCTTC; j_call: TRBJ2-1; d_call: TRBD1; clone_size: .; cdr3_length: 16; v_call: TRBV18
cdr3_aa: CASRKREGLNEQFF; cdr3_nt: TGTGCCAGCAGGAAGCGGGAGGGCCTCAATGAGCAGTTCTTC; j_call: TRBJ2-1; d_call: TRBD2; clone_size: once; cdr3_length: 14; v_call: TRBV3-1/TRBV3-2
cdr3_aa: CASSRSGRGEQFF; cdr3_nt: TGTGCCAGCAGTCGTAGCGGGAGAGGTGAGCAGTTCTTC; j_call: TRBJ2-1; d_call: TRBD2; clone_size: .; cdr3_length: 13; v_call: TRBV12-3/TRBV12-4
cdr3_aa: CASSRETSGSFGDTQYF; cdr3_nt: TGTGCCAGTAGTAGGGAGACTAGCGGGAGCTTTGGAGATACGCAGTATTTT; j_call: TRBJ2-3; d_call: TRBD2; clone_size: .; cdr3_length: 17; v_call: TRBV19
cdr3_aa: CASSPLLGQTNTEAFF; cdr3_nt: TGTGCCAGCAGCCCACTACTGGGGCAGACAAACACTGAAGCTTTCTTT; j_call: TRBJ1-1; d_call: .; clone_size: .; cdr3_length: 16; v_call: TRBV7-6
cdr3_aa: CASSNPDYGYTF; cdr3_nt: TGTGCCAGCAGTAACCCAGACTATGGCTACACCTTC; j_call: TRBJ1-2; d_call: .; clone_size: once; cdr3_length: 12; v_call: TRBV2
cdr3_aa: CATSPGGLTGELFF; cdr3_nt: TGTGCCACCAGTCCAGGGGGATTAACCGGGGAGCTGTTTTTT; j_call: TRBJ2-2; d_call: TRBD1; clone_size: few; cdr3_length: 14; v_call: TRBV24-1
cdr3_aa: CASSDRIYEQYF; cdr3_nt: TGTGCCAGCAGTGACAGAATCTACGAGCAGTACTTC; j_call: TRBJ2-7; d_call: .; clone_size: .; cdr3_length: 12; v_call: TRBV6-2/TRBV6-3
cdr3_aa: CASSAGGGGDTQYF; cdr3_nt: TGTGCCAGCAGTGCAGGGGGCGGGGGAGATACGCAGTATTTT; j_call: TRBJ2-3; d_call: .; clone_size: once; cdr3_length: 14; v_call: TRBV25-1
cdr3_aa: CASSRTGETYNEQFF; cdr3_nt: TGTGCCAGCAGCAGGACAGGGGAAACCTACAATGAGCAGTTCTTC; j_call: TRBJ2-1; d_call: TRBD1; clone_size: .; cdr3_length: 15; v_call: TRBV7-3